Reported below is one TCR beta chain. Researchers made TCR beta libraries by using iRepertoire HTBI primers and running Arm-PCR on CDR3 regions. Using its own MiXCR run on the multiplex PCR reads, TCRdb lists one record per CDR3 protein. This sample has 200,000 to 250,000 distinct CDR3 sequences, with just over 20% found just once. The data stem from a study of regulatory T cells in long-lasting Graves disease. Specified time point: newly diagnosed GD, antithyroid drugs for less than 3 months. TCR sequences were obtained from RNA taken from PBMCs. V was trimmed by 5 bases and J by 5 bases, leaving 22 bases between them. Germline CDR1 SGHDT, CDR2 YYEEEE. CDR3 length: 16 residues.

The sequencing here drew on peripheral blood mononuclear cells (PBMCs), taken at new diagnosis, from a patient treated with antithyroid drugs. V and J are TRBV5-6 and TRBJ1-2; D gene ambiguous. The sequence derives from a female donor with Graves disease. CDR3 DNA sequence: TGTGCCAGCAGAGCCTTACGGGCCCACCAAGGGTATGGCTACACCTTC. Translation gives CASRALRAHQGYGYTF.